Following are 5 T cell receptor beta chains from one sample sequenced in a study of T cells in Graves' hyperthyroidism and ophthalmopathy. The TCR beta CDR3 regions underwent amplification using RNA transcripts as the source. When the TCR CDR3 underwent first-round RT-PCR, the HTBI primer set was used. Each CDR3 protein gets one entry after TCRdb re-called the multiplex PCR reads with MiXCR. The sample has 800,000 or so distinct CDR3 sequences, over 35% seen once. The sample was blood. The receptors were gathered from a man aged 18-30 years with Graves' hyperthyroidism.

This chain links TRBV5-4 with TRBJ2-5; D is perhaps TRBD2 (5 bases). V lost 5 bases and J 0 bases, leaving 8 bases between the germline ends. This CDR3 region has 13 residues. CDR1 and CDR2 (germline): SGHNT, YYREEE (reference sequence). CDR3 in amino acids: CASRLEHQETQYF. The DNA for the CDR3 is TGTGCCAGCAGACTAGAGCACCAAGAGACCCAGTACTTC.

This sequence joins TRBV7-8 and TRBJ1-2; D remains unclear. The CDR3 has 16 amino acids. V lost 3 bases to trimming and J lost 4 bases, with 18 bases between them. Germline CDR1 reads SGHVS; CDR2 reads FQNEAQ. CDR3 DNA: TGTGCCAGCAGCTTTAAAAGGGAGCGGAGCTCCTATGGCTACACCTTC. Translating gives CASSFKRERSSYGYTF.

This clonotype has a count of ten or more. This chain uses TRBV19 with TRBJ1-5; 7 nucleotides line up with TRBD1. Germline lookup yields CDR1 LNHDA and CDR2 SQIVND (reference sequence). CDR3 length: 14 amino acids. V shed 5 bases and J 7 bases; nucleotides not matched to a gene: 8. The CDR3 sequence: CASSGEGAGQPQHF. CDR3 DNA sequence: TGTGCCAGTAGTGGAGAGGGGGCCGGGCAGCCCCAGCATTTT.

This clonotype appeared a few times. This chain uses TRBV20-1 with TRBJ2-7; 7 bases map to TRBD1. The CDR3 loop spans 12 amino acids. Looked up from germline, CDR1 is DFQATT and CDR2 is SNEGSKA (reference sequence). V gave up 7 bases and J gave up 4 bases; unmatched junction bases: 7. The CDR3 nucleotides are TGCAGTGGGGGGACAGCTAGATACGAGCAGTACTTC. Its protein is CSGGTARYEQYF.

The rearrangement joins TRBV7-2 to TRBJ2-7; 12 bases agree with TRBD2. This CDR3 contains 17 residues. Germline V lookup: CDR1 SGHTA, CDR2 FQGNSA. J lost 2 bases, V lost 4 bases, and 9 bases had no gene match. This chain's CDR3 is CASSSIPLAGGTYEQYF. The CDR3 DNA reads TGTGCCAGCAGCTCAATCCCACTAGCGGGAGGTACCTACGAGCAGTACTTC.